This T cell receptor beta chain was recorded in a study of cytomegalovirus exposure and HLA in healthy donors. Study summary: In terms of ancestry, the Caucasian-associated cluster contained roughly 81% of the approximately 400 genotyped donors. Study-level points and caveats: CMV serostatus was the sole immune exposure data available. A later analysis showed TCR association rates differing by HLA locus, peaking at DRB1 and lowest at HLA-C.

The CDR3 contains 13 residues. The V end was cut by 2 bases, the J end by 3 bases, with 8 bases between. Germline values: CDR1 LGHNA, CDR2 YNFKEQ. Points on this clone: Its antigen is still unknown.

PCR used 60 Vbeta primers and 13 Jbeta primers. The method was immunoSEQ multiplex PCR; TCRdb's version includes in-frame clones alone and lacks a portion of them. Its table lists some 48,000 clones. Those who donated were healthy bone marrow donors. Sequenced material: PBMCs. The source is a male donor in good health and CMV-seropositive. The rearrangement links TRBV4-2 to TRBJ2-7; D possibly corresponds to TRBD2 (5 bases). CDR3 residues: CASSQYDYYEQYF. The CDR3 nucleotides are TGTGCCAGCAGCCAATATGACTACTACGAGCAGTACTTC.